This TCR beta chain is from a study of blood T cell repertoires in COVID-19. Sequencing was performed with immunoSEQ multiplex PCR; in TCRdb, only in-frame clones are kept and a portion is missing. This table has over 120,000 clones, about nine tenths appearing once. In terms of age and location, participants ranged from roughly 18 to 90 years and lived in about 25 US areas. The clonotype originates from a man aged 45 to 65 who had recovered from COVID-19. Source material: PBMCs or T cells enriched from blood (not recorded which).

The CDR3 DNA reads as TGTGCCAGCAGTGAGGTCGGGGGAGGTATACACTCACCCCTCCACTTT. As protein: CASSEVGGGIHSPLHF. The J gene is TRBJ1-6, the V gene TRBV2; D might be TRBD1 (5 bases). The CDR3 is 16 amino acids. V shed 3 bases and J shed 10 bases, with 19 bases lying between them. Germline V CDR1 and CDR2: SNHLY, FYNNEI.